The 5 T cell receptor beta chains given below trace back to one sample, sequenced in a study of T cell repertoires in cytomegalovirus infection. The antigens for these receptors are not known. Using its own MiXCR run on the reads, TCRdb lists one record per CDR3 protein. The sample has fewer than 950,000 distinct CDR3 sequences, approximately 32% seen once. Sequenced material: cultured CD8+ T cells from PBMCs, taken from culture after CMV antigen stimulation. All receptors derive from a human donor in good health (CMV status not recorded). Some clones in this sample may be carry-over from other donors' samples.

The chain employs TRBV2 and TRBJ1-6; TRBD1 might be the D (5 bases). The CDR3 runs 18 residues. Germline V gene data show CDR1 as SNHLY and CDR2 as FYNNEI. Trimming stripped 2 bases from V and 6 bases from J, with 20 bases between. Written as DNA, the CDR3 is TGTGCCAGCAGTGAAAGAGGGTTTAGAACAGGATCTAATTCACCCCTCCACTTT. Its protein is CASSERGFRTGSNSPLHF.

The rearrangement links TRBV12-3 or TRBV12-4 to TRBJ2-1; TRBD2 matches 7 bases. Trimming took 6 bases from V and 9 from J; bases not matched to a gene: 2. This CDR3 is built from 11 residues. CDR3 DNA: TGTGCCAGCAGGGTAGCGGGTGAGCAGTTCTTC. It is translated as CASRVAGEQFF.

The chain couples TRBV4-1 to TRBJ1-2; D is unresolved. This CDR3 is built from 15 residues. Germline CDR1 and CDR2: MGHRA and YSYEKL. V lost 0 bases to trimming and J lost 3 bases, with 11 bases between them. The CDR3 DNA follows: TGCGCCAGCAGCCAAGACGATAGTGACGACTATGGCTACACCTTC. This translates into CASSQDDSDDYGYTF.

This clonotype was found a few times. The chain has TRBV4-1 and TRBJ2-1, with 7 bases that match TRBD2. V shed 0 bases, J shed 5 bases, and the junction held 7 bases outside the gene matches. This CDR3 is 16 amino acids long. CDR1 and CDR2 (germline): MGHRA, YSYEKL. The CDR3: CASSQETGGIDNEQFF. In DNA form, the CDR3 reads TGCGCCAGCAGCCAAGAAACGGGGGGAATCGACAATGAGCAGTTCTTC.

The chain carries TRBV6-6 and TRBJ2-7; D unresolved. V was trimmed by 2 bases and J by 5 bases, leaving 4 bases between them. CDR1 and CDR2 from the germline V gene are MNHNY and SVGAGI (reference sequence). The CDR3 is 11 amino acids. CDR3 amino acids: CASSYGDEQYV. CDR3 DNA: TGTGCCAGCAGTTACGGGGACGAGCAGTACGTC.